This T cell receptor (beta chain) was recorded in a study of regulatory T cells in long-lasting Graves disease. This clonotype was counted at least ten times. Arm-PCR of CDR3 regions and iRepertoire HTBI primers were used to build TCR beta libraries. One entry per CDR3 protein results from TCRdb running MiXCR on the multiplex PCR reads. The sample includes hundreds of thousands of distinct CDR3 sequences, around 17% of them seen just once. Time point defined: newly diagnosed GD, antithyroid drugs for less than 3 months. The authors made the TCR library using RNA they extracted from PBMCs. This CDR3 spans 15 amino acids. From germline, CDR1 is SGHNT and CDR2 YYREEE (reference sequence). Unmatched junction bases numbered 3, after V lost 0 bases and J lost 1 base. These data were also filed under a second study, of T cells in Graves' hyperthyroidism and ophthalmopathy. This second report adds: Before onset, by a median of 6.5 months, the model predicted ophthalmopathy.

This receptor was obtained from a man aged 40-49 years with Graves disease. Here the sequenced sample was peripheral blood mononuclear cells (PBMCs), taken at new diagnosis, from a patient treated with antithyroid drugs. The chain links TRBV5-4 to TRBJ2-5; 7 bases match TRBD1. The chain's CDR3 is CASSLEGTAQETQYF. DNA for the CDR3: TGTGCCAGCAGCTTGGAAGGGACAGCCCAAGAGACCCAGTACTTC.